This T cell receptor beta chain was recorded in a study of shared T cell receptors in the human thymus. This CDR3 has 18 residues. Per germline, CDR1 MNHEY and CDR2 SMNVEV (reference sequence). V lost 3 bases, J lost 3 bases, and 8 bases stayed unmatched. Some clones are missing from TCRdb's copy, which holds only in-frame ones; the method was immunoSEQ multiplex PCR. The profile shows roughly 550,000 clones, around three quarters of them singletons. The data also belong to a second study, concerning human thymus T cells.

The receptor was isolated from a boy under three years old with a congenital heart defect. Sequenced material: thymocytes. This chain links TRBV27 with TRBJ2-2; 12 bases fit TRBD2. The CDR3 loop is CASSFYASGRVYTGELFF. The CDR3 DNA reads TGTGCCAGCAGTTTCTATGCTAGCGGGAGGGTCTACACCGGGGAGCTGTTTTTT.